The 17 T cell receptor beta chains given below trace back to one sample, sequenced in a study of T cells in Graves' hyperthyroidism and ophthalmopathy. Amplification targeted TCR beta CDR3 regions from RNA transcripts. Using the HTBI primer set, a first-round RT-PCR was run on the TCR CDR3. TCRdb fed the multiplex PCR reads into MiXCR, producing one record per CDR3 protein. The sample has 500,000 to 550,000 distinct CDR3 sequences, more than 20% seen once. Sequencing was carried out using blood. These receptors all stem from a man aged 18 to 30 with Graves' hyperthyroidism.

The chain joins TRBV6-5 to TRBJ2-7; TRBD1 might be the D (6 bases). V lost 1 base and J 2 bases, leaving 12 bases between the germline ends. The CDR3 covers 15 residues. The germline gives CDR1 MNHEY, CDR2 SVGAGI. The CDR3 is CASSYLVGDTYEQYF. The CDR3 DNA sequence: TGTGCCAGCAGTTACTTGGTGGGGGACACCTACGAGCAGTACTTC.

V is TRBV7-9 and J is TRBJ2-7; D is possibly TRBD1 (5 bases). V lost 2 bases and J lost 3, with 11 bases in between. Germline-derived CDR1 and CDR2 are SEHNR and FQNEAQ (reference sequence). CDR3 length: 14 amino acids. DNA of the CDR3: TGTGCCAGCAGCTTAAGTTTGCAGGGCTACGAGCAGTACTTC. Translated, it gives CASSLSLQGYEQYF.

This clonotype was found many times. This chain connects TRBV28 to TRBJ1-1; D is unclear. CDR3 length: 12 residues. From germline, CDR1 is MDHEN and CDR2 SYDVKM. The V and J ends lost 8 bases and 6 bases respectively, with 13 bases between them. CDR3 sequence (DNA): TGTGCCAGCCATCAGGCGCGGTCTGAAGCTTTCTTT. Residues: CASHQARSEAFF.

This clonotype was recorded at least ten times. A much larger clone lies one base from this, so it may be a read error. The CDR3 sequence is CASSLLAGKETQYF. In DNA, the CDR3 is TGTGCCAGCAGTTTACTAGCGGGGAAAGAGACCCAGTACTTC. The chain carries TRBV27 and TRBJ2-5, with 9 bases matching TRBD2. The trim removed 2 bases at V and 3 bases at J, leaving 1 base unmatched. The CDR3 consists of 14 residues. Germline V lookup: CDR1 MNHEY, CDR2 SMNVEV (reference sequence).

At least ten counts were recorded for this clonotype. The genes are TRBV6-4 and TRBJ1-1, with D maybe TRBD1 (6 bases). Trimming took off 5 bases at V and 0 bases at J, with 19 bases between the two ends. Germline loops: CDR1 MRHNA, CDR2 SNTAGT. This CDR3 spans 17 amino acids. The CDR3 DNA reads TGTGCCAGCAGTCCCCGAACTGGACAGTTCATGAACACTGAAGCTTTCTTT. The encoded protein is CASSPRTGQFMNTEAFF.

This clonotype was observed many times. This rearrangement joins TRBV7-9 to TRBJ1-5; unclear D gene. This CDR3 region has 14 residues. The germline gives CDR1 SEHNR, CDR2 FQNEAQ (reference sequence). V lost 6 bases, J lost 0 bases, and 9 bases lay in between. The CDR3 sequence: CASSSPDSNQPQHF. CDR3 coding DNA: TGTGCCAGCAGTTCCCCGGATAGCAATCAGCCCCAGCATTTT.

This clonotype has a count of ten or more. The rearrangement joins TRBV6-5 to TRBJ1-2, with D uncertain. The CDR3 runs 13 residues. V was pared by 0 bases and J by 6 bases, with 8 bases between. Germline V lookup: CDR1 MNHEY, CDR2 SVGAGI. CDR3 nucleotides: TGTGCCAGCAGTTACTCCGGGGAAGATGGCTACACCTTC. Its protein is CASSYSGEDGYTF.

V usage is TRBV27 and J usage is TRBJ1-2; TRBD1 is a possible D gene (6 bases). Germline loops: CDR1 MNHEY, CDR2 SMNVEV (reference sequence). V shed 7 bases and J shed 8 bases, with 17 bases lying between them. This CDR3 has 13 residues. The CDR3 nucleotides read TGTGCCAGCAAAGGAGGGGGGGCGCAAGGCTACACCTTC. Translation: CASKGGGAQGYTF.

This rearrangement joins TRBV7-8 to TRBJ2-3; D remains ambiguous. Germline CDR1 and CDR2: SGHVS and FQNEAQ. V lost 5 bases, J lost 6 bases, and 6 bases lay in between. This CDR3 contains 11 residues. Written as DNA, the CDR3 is TGTGCCAGCAGCCCTCAGGATACGCAGTATTTT. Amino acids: CASSPQDTQYF.

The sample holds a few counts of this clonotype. CDR3 residues: CASSTGMDTQYF. For the CDR3, the DNA is TGTGCCAGCAGCACGGGGATGGATACGCAGTATTTT. The genes are TRBV11-2 and TRBJ2-3, with D perhaps TRBD2 (5 bases). V dropped 5 bases and J dropped 6 bases, with 9 bases sitting between them. Germline values: CDR1 SGHAT, CDR2 FQNNGV. The CDR3 has 12 residues. The complete variable domain, with remaining parts taken from reference TRBV11-2 and TRBJ2-3, reads EAGVAQSPRYKIIEKRQSVAFWCNPISGHATLYWYQQILGQGPKLLIQFQNNGVVDDSQLPKDRFSAERLKGVDSTLKIQPAKLEDSAVYLCASSTGMDTQYFGPGTRLTVL.

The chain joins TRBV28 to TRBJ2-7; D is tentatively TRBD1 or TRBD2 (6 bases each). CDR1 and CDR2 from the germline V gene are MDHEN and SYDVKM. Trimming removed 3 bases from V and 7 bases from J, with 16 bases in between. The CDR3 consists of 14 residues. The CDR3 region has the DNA TGTGCCAGCAGTTTTTACGGGGGCGCGGGGGAGCAGTACTTC. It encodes CASSFYGGAGEQYF.

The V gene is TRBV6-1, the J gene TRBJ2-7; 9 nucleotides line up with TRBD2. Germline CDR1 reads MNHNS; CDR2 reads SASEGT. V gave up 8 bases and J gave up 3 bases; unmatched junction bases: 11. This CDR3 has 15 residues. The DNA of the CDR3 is TGTGCCAGCTCTGGGGAAGCGGGAGGCTTCTACGAGCAGTACTTC. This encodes CASSGEAGGFYEQYF.

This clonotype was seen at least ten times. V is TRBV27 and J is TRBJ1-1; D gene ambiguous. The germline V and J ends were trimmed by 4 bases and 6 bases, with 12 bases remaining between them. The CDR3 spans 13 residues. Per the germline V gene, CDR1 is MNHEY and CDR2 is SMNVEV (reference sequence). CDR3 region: CASSSGPRSEAFF. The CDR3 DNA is TGTGCCAGCAGTTCCGGTCCTAGGTCTGAAGCTTTCTTT.

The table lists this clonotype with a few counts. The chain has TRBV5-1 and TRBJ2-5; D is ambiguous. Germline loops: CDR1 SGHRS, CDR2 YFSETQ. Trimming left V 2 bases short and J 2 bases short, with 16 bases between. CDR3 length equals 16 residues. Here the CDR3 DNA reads TGCGCCAGCAGCTTCCGGGCTTTAGTAGTACAAGAGACCCAGTACTTC. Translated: CASSFRALVVQETQYF.

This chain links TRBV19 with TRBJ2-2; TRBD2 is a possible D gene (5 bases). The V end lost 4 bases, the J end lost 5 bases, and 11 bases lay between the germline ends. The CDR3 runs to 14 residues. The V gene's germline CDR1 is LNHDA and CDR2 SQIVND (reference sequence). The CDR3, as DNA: TGTGCCAGTAGTACCGCGCTAGCAACCGGGGAGCTGTTTTTT. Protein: CASSTALATGELFF.

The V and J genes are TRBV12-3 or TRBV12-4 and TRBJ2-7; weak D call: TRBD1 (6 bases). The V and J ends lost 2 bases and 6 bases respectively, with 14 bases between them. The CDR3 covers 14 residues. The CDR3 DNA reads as TGTGCCAGCAGTTTATCGACAGGACGCGTCGAGCAGTACTTC. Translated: CASSLSTGRVEQYF.

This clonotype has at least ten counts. The CDR3 sequence: CASSYSNRDQETQYF. The CDR3 DNA sequence: TGTGCCAGCAGTTACTCTAACAGGGACCAAGAGACCCAGTACTTC. This sequence joins TRBV6-2 or TRBV6-3 and TRBJ2-5; TRBD1 is a possible D gene (6 bases). Germline CDR1 reads MNHEY; CDR2 reads SVGEGT. The CDR3 contains 15 residues. The V and J ends lost 0 bases and 0 bases respectively, with 8 bases between them.